This TCR beta chain emerged from a study of blood T cell repertoires in COVID-19. Overall study context: The United States, Italy and Spain provided the acute and convalescent COVID-19 samples. PBMCs, B-cell-depleted T cells, or T cells were the source of the cDNA or gDNA that made up the material.

This CDR3 region has 14 residues. V lost 4 bases to trimming and J lost 9 bases; unmatched junction nucleotides: 4. Germline CDR1 reads LGHDT; CDR2 reads YNNKEL (reference sequence). Authors' methods: Quantification of nucleated cells was approximated via reference gene primer amplification. TCRdb keeps only in-frame clones here, not all; method: immunoSEQ multiplex PCR. The V and J calls and clone size are taken from that table; D and trimming were inferred from the DNA. The table lists some 210,000 clones, about 91% of them singletons. Sequenced sample: peripheral blood. The V call is TRBV3-1 (or the pseudogene TRBV3-2), the J call TRBJ2-6; 9 bases are a match to TRBD1. The sequence came from a woman in her thirties or forties with acute or convalescent COVID-19. The CDR3 bases are TGTGCCAGCAGCCCGACAGGGGGGAGCAACGTCCTGACTTTC. Its translation: CASSPTGGSNVLTF.